This is a list of T cell receptor beta chains from one sample in a study of blood T cell repertoires in COVID-19. Sequenced by immunoSEQ multiplex PCR; TCRdb stores in-frame clones only, minus some. The top ten clones hold about 4.2% of a sample with 300,000 to 400,000 clones, 80% to 90% of them seen once. What was sequenced was PBMCs or T cells enriched from blood (not recorded which). The receptors derive from a woman aged 40 to 55 with acute COVID-19. CDR3s include the opening cysteine and the closing phenylalanine or tryptophan. Each record gives: clone size, D gene, J gene, V gene, CDR3 protein, CDR3 DNA. A D gene is named only where the DNA matches it firmly. A clone size is listed for some rows: how often the clone was seen (once, few, many), or a class if it is expanded.

clone_size: NA
d_call: TRBD2
j_call: TRBJ2-3
v_call: TRBV7-9
cdr3_aa: CASSRGFWTSGSGVTDTQYF
cdr3_nt: TGTGCCAGCAGCCGGGGGTTCTGGACTAGCGGGAGTGGGGTCACAGATACGCAGTATTTT

clone_size: NA
d_call: NA
j_call: TRBJ1-4
v_call: TRBV27
cdr3_aa: CASSLSTGIGEKLFF
cdr3_nt: TGTGCCAGCAGTTTATCGACCGGGATAGGTGAAAAACTGTTTTTT

clone_size: once
d_call: NA
j_call: TRBJ1-6
v_call: TRBV18
cdr3_aa: CASSPGYYNSPLHF
cdr3_nt: TGTGCCAGCTCCCCCGGGTACTATAATTCACCCCTCCACTTT

clone_size: NA
d_call: NA
j_call: TRBJ2-3
v_call: TRBV5-1
cdr3_aa: CASSPTSRGTDTQYF
cdr3_nt: TGCGCCAGCAGCCCCACTAGCCGGGGCACAGATACGCAGTATTTT

clone_size: NA
d_call: NA
j_call: TRBJ2-3
v_call: TRBV9
cdr3_aa: CASSVDPGTDTQYF
cdr3_nt: TGTGCCAGCAGCGTAGATCCGGGAACAGATACGCAGTATTTT

clone_size: once
d_call: TRBD2
j_call: TRBJ2-3
v_call: TRBV3-1/TRBV3-2
cdr3_aa: CASSQWGAGGGTDTQYF
cdr3_nt: TGTGCCAGCAGCCAATGGGGAGCGGGAGGAGGCACAGATACGCAGTATTTT

clone_size: NA
d_call: NA
j_call: TRBJ1-1
v_call: TRBV5-1
cdr3_aa: CASSFSDNTEAFF
cdr3_nt: TGCGCCAGCAGCTTTAGCGATAACACTGAAGCTTTCTTT

clone_size: NA
d_call: TRBD2
j_call: TRBJ2-3
v_call: TRBV29-1
cdr3_aa: CSGLVLLAGATDTQYF
cdr3_nt: TGCAGCGGACTCGTTTTACTAGCGGGGGCCACAGATACGCAGTATTTT

clone_size: once
d_call: TRBD2
j_call: TRBJ2-3
v_call: TRBV9
cdr3_aa: CASERGGLADTQYF
cdr3_nt: TGTGCCAGTGAGCGTGGGGGACTAGCAGATACGCAGTATTTT

clone_size: NA
d_call: NA
j_call: TRBJ2-7
v_call: TRBV2
cdr3_aa: CASRLVGPYEQYF
cdr3_nt: TGTGCCAGCAGACTCGTGGGGCCCTACGAGCAGTACTTC

clone_size: once
d_call: TRBD1
j_call: TRBJ1-1
v_call: TRBV7-2
cdr3_aa: CASSPGTGVNTEAFF
cdr3_nt: TGTGCCAGCAGCCCCGGGACAGGGGTGAACACTGAAGCTTTCTTT

clone_size: NA
d_call: NA
j_call: TRBJ2-1
v_call: TRBV27
cdr3_aa: CASRLASSYNEQFF
cdr3_nt: TGTGCCAGTAGGCTAGCCAGCTCCTACAATGAGCAGTTCTTC

clone_size: NA
d_call: TRBD1
j_call: TRBJ1-2
v_call: TRBV6-5
cdr3_aa: CASTRQGADGYTF
cdr3_nt: TGTGCCAGCACCCGACAGGGGGCGGATGGCTACACCTTC

clone_size: once
d_call: TRBD2
j_call: TRBJ2-5
v_call: TRBV7-3
cdr3_aa: CASSQGTSGSGMETQYF
cdr3_nt: TGTGCCAGCAGCCAGGGTACTAGCGGGAGTGGTATGGAGACCCAGTACTTC

clone_size: NA
d_call: NA
j_call: TRBJ2-3
v_call: TRBV4-2
cdr3_aa: CASSQAMGAPTDTQYF
cdr3_nt: TGTGCCAGCAGCCAAGCCATGGGAGCCCCCACAGATACGCAGTATTTT

clone_size: NA
d_call: NA
j_call: TRBJ1-6
v_call: TRBV28
cdr3_aa: CASSLSEGRYSPLHF
cdr3_nt: TGTGCCAGCAGTTTATCGGAGGGGCGTTATTCACCCCTCCACTTT

clone_size: NA
d_call: NA
j_call: TRBJ1-3
v_call: TRBV19
cdr3_aa: CASSWNQGSGNTIYF
cdr3_nt: TGTGCCAGTAGCTGGAACCAGGGTAGTGGAAACACCATATATTTT

clone_size: few
d_call: TRBD1
j_call: TRBJ1-1
v_call: TRBV3-1/TRBV3-2
cdr3_aa: CASSPDRAQAFF
cdr3_nt: TGTGCCAGCAGTCCGGACAGGGCCCAAGCTTTCTTT

clone_size: NA
d_call: NA
j_call: TRBJ1-6
v_call: TRBV9
cdr3_aa: CASSPQASPLHF
cdr3_nt: TGTGCCAGCAGCCCGCAGGCCTCACCCCTCCACTTT

clone_size: NA
d_call: TRBD1
j_call: TRBJ1-2
v_call: TRBV5-4
cdr3_aa: CASSRPGTGYGNYGYTF
cdr3_nt: TGTGCCAGCAGCCGTCCCGGGACAGGGTACGGTAACTATGGCTACACCTTC

clone_size: NA
d_call: NA
j_call: TRBJ2-7
v_call: TRBV4-3
cdr3_aa: CASSQGRGRGYEQYF
cdr3_nt: TGCGCCAGCAGCCAAGGGCGTGGCAGGGGCTACGAGCAGTACTTC

clone_size: NA
d_call: NA
j_call: TRBJ2-2
v_call: TRBV2
cdr3_aa: CASVRARVDTGELFF
cdr3_nt: TGTGCCAGCGTTAGGGCCAGGGTCGATACCGGGGAGCTGTTTTTT

clone_size: NA
d_call: NA
j_call: TRBJ1-1
v_call: TRBV28
cdr3_aa: CASSLTAKRVFF
cdr3_nt: TGTGCCAGCAGCCTGACAGCCAAGCGGGTTTTCTTT

clone_size: many
d_call: NA
j_call: TRBJ2-7
v_call: TRBV3-1/TRBV3-2
cdr3_aa: CASSQSGGKGYEQYF
cdr3_nt: TGTGCCAGCAGCCAATCAGGCGGGAAGGGATACGAGCAGTACTTC

clone_size: few
d_call: TRBD1
j_call: TRBJ1-6
v_call: TRBV25-1
cdr3_aa: CASSESHRGRYSPLHF
cdr3_nt: TGTGCCAGCAGTGAGTCCCACAGGGGGAGGTATTCACCCCTCCACTTT

clone_size: NA
d_call: NA
j_call: TRBJ1-1
v_call: TRBV10-3
cdr3_aa: CAISESGGGGRTEAFF
cdr3_nt: TGTGCCATCAGTGAGTCTGGGGGGGGTGGCCGCACTGAAGCTTTCTTT

clone_size: NA
d_call: NA
j_call: TRBJ1-1
v_call: TRBV7-3
cdr3_aa: CASSLFAGAEAFF
cdr3_nt: TGTGCCAGCAGCTTATTCGCAGGGGCTGAAGCTTTCTTT

clone_size: NA
d_call: NA
j_call: TRBJ1-2
v_call: TRBV12-3/TRBV12-4
cdr3_aa: CASSLGPNYGYTF
cdr3_nt: TGTGCCAGCAGTTTAGGTCCGAACTATGGCTACACCTTC

clone_size: NA
d_call: TRBD1
j_call: TRBJ1-5
v_call: TRBV2
cdr3_aa: CASILDRVSNQPQHF
cdr3_nt: TGTGCCAGCATATTGGACAGGGTCAGCAATCAGCCCCAGCATTTT

clone_size: NA
d_call: NA
j_call: TRBJ2-2
v_call: TRBV27
cdr3_aa: CATRTVLNTGELFF
cdr3_nt: TGTGCCACCAGGACAGTGTTGAACACCGGGGAGCTGTTTTTT

clone_size: NA
d_call: TRBD2
j_call: TRBJ2-1
v_call: TRBV7-9
cdr3_aa: CASSLAGTSRNEQFF
cdr3_nt: TGTGCCAGCAGCTTAGCCGGGACTAGTAGGAATGAGCAGTTCTTC

clone_size: NA
d_call: TRBD2
j_call: TRBJ2-3
v_call: TRBV7-7
cdr3_aa: CASSLGLAGGADTQYF
cdr3_nt: TGTGCTAGCAGCTTAGGACTAGCGGGAGGGGCCGATACGCAGTATTTT

clone_size: few
d_call: NA
j_call: TRBJ1-5
v_call: TRBV5-1
cdr3_aa: CASSLNPTGIDQPQHF
cdr3_nt: TGCGCCAGCAGCTTAAACCCCACAGGGATTGATCAGCCCCAGCATTTT

clone_size: NA
d_call: NA
j_call: TRBJ1-1
v_call: TRBV6-5
cdr3_aa: CASRKPTGTEAFF
cdr3_nt: TGTGCCAGCAGAAAACCGACAGGCACCGAAGCTTTCTTT

clone_size: NA
d_call: NA
j_call: TRBJ2-2
v_call: TRBV5-1
cdr3_aa: CASSLAQGSGELFF
cdr3_nt: TGCGCCAGCAGCTTGGCCCAGGGATCCGGGGAGCTGTTTTTT

clone_size: NA
d_call: TRBD1
j_call: TRBJ1-2
v_call: TRBV19
cdr3_aa: CASSTTRTGWGNYGYTF
cdr3_nt: TGTGCCAGTAGTACCACCCGGACAGGGTGGGGTAACTATGGCTACACCTTC

clone_size: once
d_call: TRBD2
j_call: TRBJ2-3
v_call: TRBV2
cdr3_aa: CASGLSSGGISTDTQYF
cdr3_nt: TGTGCCAGCGGGTTGTCTAGCGGGGGGATTAGCACAGATACGCAGTATTTT

clone_size: NA
d_call: TRBD2
j_call: TRBJ2-3
v_call: TRBV7-9
cdr3_aa: CASSPIRLAGISTDTQYF
cdr3_nt: TGTGCCAGCAGCCCAATCCGGCTAGCGGGTATTAGCACAGATACGCAGTATTTT

clone_size: NA
d_call: TRBD1
j_call: TRBJ2-5
v_call: TRBV10-3
cdr3_aa: CAISGTGQETQYF
cdr3_nt: TGTGCCATCAGCGGGACAGGGCAAGAGACCCAGTACTTC